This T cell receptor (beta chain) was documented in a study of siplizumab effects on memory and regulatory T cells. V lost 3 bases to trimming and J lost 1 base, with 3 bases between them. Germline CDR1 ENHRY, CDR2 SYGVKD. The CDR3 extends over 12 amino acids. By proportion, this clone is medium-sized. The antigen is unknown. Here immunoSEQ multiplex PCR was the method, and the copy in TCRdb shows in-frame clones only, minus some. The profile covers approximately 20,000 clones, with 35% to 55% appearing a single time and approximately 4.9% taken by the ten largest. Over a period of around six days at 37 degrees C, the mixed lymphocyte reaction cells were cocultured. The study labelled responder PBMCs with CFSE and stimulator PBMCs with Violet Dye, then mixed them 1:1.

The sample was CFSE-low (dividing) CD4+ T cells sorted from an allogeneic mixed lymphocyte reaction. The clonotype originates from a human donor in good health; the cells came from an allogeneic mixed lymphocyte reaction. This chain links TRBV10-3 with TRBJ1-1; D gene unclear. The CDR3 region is CAISDSNTEAFF. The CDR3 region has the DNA TGTGCCATCAGTGATTCGAACACTGAAGCTTTCTTT.